The 30 T cell receptor beta chains given below trace back to one sample, sequenced in a study of human T cells and chemical hapten exposure. Each CDR3 protein is one row after TCRdb ran MiXCR on the RACE reads. The repertoire has a few hundred thousand distinct CDR3 sequences, around 6% of them found once; the top ten carry around 5.6%. As for time point: patch test 2, 6 weeks after DPC sensitization. The treatment is: therapeutic diphenylcyclopropenone sensitization with weekly scalp DPC. The sequencing here drew on whole blood, taken in connection with sensitization to the hapten diphenylcyclopropenone (DPC). These receptors were taken from a woman between 18 and 29 years old with alopecia areata. Some clones in this sample may be carry-over from other donors' samples.

A word on this clonotype: Mismatch with germline at one junction end may stem from a read error. The J gene is TRBJ1-1, the V gene TRBV12-3 or TRBV12-4; D is possibly TRBD1 (6 bases). CDR3 length: 13 amino acids. CDR3 in amino acids: CANSFKGETEAFF. The CDR3 region has the DNA TGTGCCAACAGTTTTAAGGGGGAAACTGAAGCTTTCTTT.

In its sample, this clonotype was seen a few times. The chain uses TRBV5-1 and TRBJ1-4, with 12 bases identical to TRBD1. The CDR3 extends over 17 amino acids. J lost 8 bases, V lost 0 bases, and 8 bases had no gene match. CDR1 is SGHRS and CDR2 is YFSETQ in the germline V gene. Here the CDR3 reads CASSLEWDRGRGEKLFF. As DNA, the CDR3 is TGCGCCAGCAGCTTGGAATGGGACAGGGGGCGCGGAGAAAAACTGTTTTTT.

This clonotype was observed a handful of times. The chain employs TRBV13 and TRBJ1-3, with 10 bases aligning to TRBD1. There are 15 residues in the CDR3. Germline CDR1 PRHDT, CDR2 FYEKMQ (reference sequence). After removal of 5 bases from V and 6 bases from J, the junction contained 7 bases not matched to a gene. The CDR3 region has the DNA TGTGCCAGCAGCAGAGACAGGGGGCTTGCAAACACCATATATTTT. It specifies CASSRDRGLANTIYF.

This clonotype came up many times. CDR3 nucleotide sequence: TGTGCCAGCAGTTTAGCGCAATGGGCACTGTTTTTT. This codes for CASSLAQWALFF. The chain has TRBV12-3 or TRBV12-4 and TRBJ1-4; D is undetermined. V lost 0 bases and J 13 bases, leaving 9 bases between the germline ends. The CDR3 is 12 amino acids.

The chain's CDR3 is CASSPPRGRDQPQHF. As DNA, the CDR3 is TGTGCCAGCTCACCCCCCAGGGGGAGAGATCAGCCCCAGCATTTT. This chain connects TRBV18 to TRBJ1-5; 7 bases map to TRBD1. Germline-derived CDR1 and CDR2 are KGHSH and LQKENI. This CDR3 contains 15 residues. V was pared by 3 bases and J by 5 bases, with 7 bases of the junction left unmatched.

The chain joins TRBV7-3 to TRBJ2-2, with TRBD1 matching 7 bases. Losses at the gene ends were 5 bases for V and 5 bases for J; bases not matched to a gene: 5. Germline V gene data show CDR1 as SGHTA and CDR2 as FQGTGA. This CDR3 spans 14 amino acids. CDR3: CASSPQGWTGELFF. As DNA, the CDR3 is TGTGCCAGCAGCCCACAGGGGTGGACCGGGGAGCTGTTTTTT.

The chain combines TRBV9 with TRBJ1-2; possibly TRBD1 for D (6 bases). Germline values: CDR1 SGDLS, CDR2 YYNGEE. The CDR3 has 15 amino acids. V lost 4 bases to trimming and J lost 6 bases, with 19 bases between them. For the CDR3, the DNA is TGTGCCAGCAGCCCCCGCCAGGGGCAATCTAATGGCTACACCTTC. Translated, it gives CASSPRQGQSNGYTF. The full variable domain, its missing parts supplied by reference TRBV9 and TRBJ1-2, is DSGVTQTPKHLITATGQRVTLRCSPRSGDLSVYWYQQSLDQGLQFLIQYYNGEERAKGNILERFSAQQFPDLHSELNLSSLELGDSALYFCASSPRQGQSNGYTFGSGTRLTVV.

This clonotype turned up a few times. The rearrangement joins TRBV28 to TRBJ2-5; TRBD1 aligns across 11 bases. Trimming took 4 bases from V and 2 from J; bases not matched to a gene: 3. Germline CDR1 MDHEN, CDR2 SYDVKM. The CDR3 spans 15 residues. The CDR3 region is CASSSGQGVQETQYF. In nucleotides, the CDR3 is TGTGCCAGCAGTTCGGGACAGGGGGTACAAGAGACCCAGTACTTC.

The J gene is TRBJ1-1, the V gene TRBV24-1; no clear D gene. The CDR3 runs to 13 residues. The V gene lost 7 bases and the J gene lost 4 bases, with 12 bases spanning the gap. CDR1 and CDR2 (germline): KGHDR, SFDVKD. This chain's CDR3 is CATRDRRATEAFF. The CDR3 DNA follows: TGTGCCACCAGAGACCGTCGTGCCACTGAAGCTTTCTTT.

This clonotype was observed many times. The J gene is TRBJ1-6, the V gene TRBV15; 9 nucleotides align to TRBD1. The CDR3 consists of 15 residues. V lost 5 bases to trimming and J lost 7 bases; unmatched junction nucleotides: 6. Looked up from germline, CDR1 is LNHNV and CDR2 is YYDKDF (reference sequence). CDR3 region: CATSPRDRENSPLHF. The CDR3 DNA is TGTGCCACCAGCCCCCGGGACAGGGAAAATTCACCCCTCCACTTT.

This chain uses TRBV12-3 or TRBV12-4 with TRBJ1-6; D possibly corresponds to TRBD1 (6 bases). V lost 6 bases and J lost 8, with 11 bases in between. CDR3 length: 13 amino acids. CDR3: CASREQGDSPLHF. The CDR3, as DNA: TGTGCCAGCAGGGAACAGGGAGATTCACCCCTCCACTTT.

This chain links TRBV7-9 with TRBJ2-3, with D possibly TRBD2 on 6 matching bases. The CDR3 consists of 15 residues. The V and J ends lost 4 bases and 0 bases respectively, with 11 bases between them. Germline values: CDR1 SEHNR, CDR2 FQNEAQ (reference sequence). The CDR3 DNA reads TGTGCCAGCAGCTACTGGCGGGGAAGCACAGATACGCAGTATTTT. Residues: CASSYWRGSTDTQYF.

This clonotype has ten or more counts. The chain has TRBV5-1 and TRBJ2-7; D tentatively reads TRBD1 or TRBD2 (6 bases each). Germline V lookup: CDR1 SGHRS, CDR2 YFSETQ. The CDR3 spans 13 residues. The V gene lost 0 bases and the J gene lost 5 bases, with 9 bases spanning the gap. CDR3 coding DNA: TGCGCCAGCAGCTTGGTAGGGGGGAACGAGCAGTACTTC. Protein sequence: CASSLVGGNEQYF.

The chain uses TRBV10-3 and TRBJ2-3; TRBD1 or TRBD2 may be the D gene (5 bases each). CDR1 ENHRY and CDR2 SYGVKD come from the germline V gene. Trimming shortened V by 6 bases and J by 1 base, and 17 bases separated the two germline ends. The CDR3 is 16 amino acids. The DNA for the CDR3 is TGTGCCATCAGACTACCCCGGGACGGGGGCACAGATACGCAGTATTTT. Translation gives CAIRLPRDGGTDTQYF.

This clonotype came up many times. J is TRBJ1-1 and V is TRBV18, with D possibly matching TRBD1 (5 bases). The germline V and J ends were trimmed by 5 bases and 0 bases, with 13 bases remaining between them. Germline CDR1 reads KGHSH; CDR2 reads LQKENI. The CDR3 extends over 15 amino acids. The CDR3 DNA follows: TGTGCCAGCTCATCCCGGGGGACGGTGAACACTGAAGCTTTCTTT. Amino acids: CASSSRGTVNTEAFF.

This clonotype has ten or more counts. The CDR3 is CASSSTYGTGGEKLFF. Here the CDR3 DNA reads TGTGCCAGCAGCAGCACATACGGGACAGGTGGTGAAAAACTGTTTTTT. V usage is TRBV7-2 and J usage is TRBJ1-4, with 8 bases fitting TRBD1. V lost 5 bases and J lost 7; bases outside the gene matches: 12. The CDR3 consists of 16 residues. The germline V gene has CDR1 SGHTA and CDR2 FQGNSA.

This clonotype occurred a few times. This chain joins TRBV6-5 and TRBJ2-1, with 8 bases that match TRBD2. CDR1 and CDR2 (germline): MNHEY, SVGAGI. V shed 6 bases, J shed 2 bases, and the junction held 3 bases outside the gene matches. The CDR3 length is 14 residues. CDR3 DNA: TGTGCCAGCAGGCCCGGGGGGGCCTACAATGAGCAGTTCTTC. Translating gives CASRPGGAYNEQFF.

This clonotype was observed many times. The chain couples TRBV7-9 to TRBJ1-1, with 9 positions matching TRBD1. Germline V gene lookup returns CDR1 SEHNR and CDR2 FQNEAQ (reference sequence). V dropped 5 bases and J dropped 4; count of bases not matched to a gene: 11. The CDR3 is 16 amino acids. DNA for the CDR3: TGTGCCAGCAGCCAGGACAGGGGCTCTTTGGGCACTGAAGCTTTCTTT. Translation: CASSQDRGSLGTEAFF.

The chain recombines TRBV7-8 with TRBJ1-3; 9 positions agree with TRBD1. The CDR3 runs to 17 residues. Germline trimming cut 0 bases from V and 0 bases from J; bases unmatched to any gene: 3. Germline CDR1 SGHVS, CDR2 FQNEAQ. CDR3 region: CASSLAGQGHSGNTIYF. The CDR3 nucleotides read TGTGCCAGCAGCTTAGCGGGACAGGGACACTCTGGAAACACCATATATTTT. Full variable domain (rest looked up from reference TRBV7-8 and TRBJ1-3): GAGVSQSPRYKVAKRGQDVALRCDPISGHVSLFWYQQALGQGPEFLTYFQNEAQLDKSGLPSDRFFAERPEGSVSTLKIQRTQQEDSAVYLCASSLAGQGHSGNTIYFGEGSWLTVV.

This clonotype was counted ten times or more. The V call is TRBV6-5, the J call TRBJ1-1; possibly TRBD1 for D (5 bases). Germline V gene data show CDR1 as MNHEY and CDR2 as SVGAGI. With 2 bases removed from V and 0 bases from J, the gap between germline ends came to 10 bases. CDR3 length: 15 amino acids. DNA for the CDR3: TGTGCCAGCAGTTACCGGGGAGGGGTGAACACTGAAGCTTTCTTT. It is translated as CASSYRGGVNTEAFF.

Only a few counts were recorded for this clonotype. CDR3 sequence: CASRRDTGTDTQYF. DNA for the CDR3: TGTGCCAGCAGGAGGGACACCGGCACAGATACGCAGTATTTT. This sequence joins TRBV6-1 and TRBJ2-3; D possibly corresponds to TRBD1 (6 bases). The CDR3 consists of 14 residues. V was cut by 6 bases and J by 1 base, with 11 bases left in between. The germline gives CDR1 MNHNS, CDR2 SASEGT.

This clonotype was counted only a few times. The chain carries TRBV6-2 or TRBV6-3 and TRBJ1-1, with D possibly TRBD1 on 6 matching bases. This CDR3 comprises 16 residues. V gave up 2 bases and J gave up 4 bases, with 17 bases separating them. From germline, CDR1 is MNHEY and CDR2 SVGEGT. The CDR3 is CASSYNGGLYGTEAFF. In DNA form, the CDR3 reads TGTGCCAGCAGTTACAACGGGGGGCTGTATGGCACTGAAGCTTTCTTT.

This clonotype occurred many times. The V and J genes are TRBV6-2 or TRBV6-3 and TRBJ2-3; 8 bases fit TRBD1. Trimming removed 0 bases from V and 2 bases from J; junction bases left unmatched: 10. Germline V gene lookup returns CDR1 MNHEY and CDR2 SVGEGT. CDR3 length: 18 residues. The CDR3 here is CASSYSKATGVITDTQYF. In DNA, the CDR3 is TGTGCCAGCAGTTACTCGAAGGCGACAGGGGTCATCACAGATACGCAGTATTTT.

This clonotype was detected ten times or more. This chain joins TRBV7-9 and TRBJ1-4, with D unclear. The CDR3 is 17 amino acids. Trimming cost V 5 bases and J 8 bases, with 24 bases left between them. The germline V gene has CDR1 SEHNR and CDR2 FQNEAQ (reference sequence). The CDR3 DNA sequence: TGTGCCAGCAGCCTCCTATCTTCGGAGACGGGAGGGGAAAAACTGTTTTTT. This gives the protein CASSLLSSETGGEKLFF.

In this sample, this clonotype turned up many times. This chain links TRBV28 with TRBJ1-5, with 10 bases lining up with TRBD1. The V segment lost 7 bases and the J segment 3 bases; nucleotides outside the gene matches: 12. The CDR3 is 17 residues long. Germline V lookup: CDR1 MDHEN, CDR2 SYDVKM. In DNA, the CDR3 is TGTGCCAGCAACGTTCCAGGGACAGGGGCTTCCAATCAGCCCCAGCATTTT. Protein product: CASNVPGTGASNQPQHF. The full variable domain, its missing parts supplied by reference TRBV28 and TRBJ1-5, is DVKVTQSSRYLVKRTGEKVFLECVQDMDHENMFWYRQDPGLGLRLIYFSYDVKMKEKGDIPEGYSVSREKKERFSLILESASTNQTSMYLCASNVPGTGASNQPQHFGDGTRLSIL.

This chain uses TRBV5-1 with TRBJ1-4; the D is unclear. The germline V gene has CDR1 SGHRS and CDR2 YFSETQ. The CDR3 covers 16 residues. V lost 0 bases and J 0 bases, leaving 9 bases between the germline ends. The CDR3 DNA follows: TGCGCCAGCAGCTTGGAGGGCGGATCAACTAATGAAAAACTGTTTTTT. Its protein is CASSLEGGSTNEKLFF.

Many counts were recorded for this clonotype. CDR3 residues: CASSWGQRYGYTF. The CDR3 DNA reads as TGTGCCAGCAGCTGGGGACAGCGCTATGGCTACACCTTC. The J gene is TRBJ1-2, the V gene TRBV7-2; 7 positions agree with TRBD1. The CDR3 sequence is 13 residues long. The trim removed 4 bases at V and 4 bases at J, leaving 3 bases unmatched. Germline V CDR1 and CDR2: SGHTA, FQGNSA.

The rearrangement links TRBV4-2 to TRBJ2-3; 13 nucleotides align to TRBD2. CDR3 length: 18 residues. With 0 bases clipped from V and 5 bases from J, the junction kept 8 bases outside the gene matches. CDR1 is LGHNA, CDR2 YNFKEQ, per germline. CDR3 residues: CASSQDPRLAGGEDTQYF. In nucleotides, the CDR3 is TGTGCCAGCAGCCAAGACCCTCGACTAGCGGGGGGTGAAGATACGCAGTATTTT.

J is TRBJ1-5 and V is TRBV15, with a weak D call TRBD1 (5 bases). The germline gives CDR1 LNHNV, CDR2 YYDKDF (reference sequence). This CDR3 contains 16 residues. Trimming pared 5 bases from V and 6 bases from J, leaving 20 bases between. CDR3 amino acids: CATSLGSLGGSQPQHF. The CDR3 nucleotides read TGTGCCACCAGCCTTGGGTCGTTGGGGGGGAGTCAGCCCCAGCATTTT.

Many counts were recorded for this clonotype. The CDR3 loop is CASSVNRGGNSPLHF. The CDR3 region has the DNA TGTGCCAGCAGCGTAAACAGGGGAGGGAATTCACCCCTCCACTTT. This chain links TRBV2 with TRBJ1-6; 7 bases fit TRBD1. Germline lookup yields CDR1 SNHLY and CDR2 FYNNEI. This CDR3 is built from 15 residues. The V segment lost 6 bases and the J segment 7 bases; nucleotides outside the gene matches: 9.